This T cell receptor (beta chain) derives from a study of CD8 T cells in Susac syndrome. Study conclusions and caveats: The Susac syndrome CD4+ T cell repertoires displayed no clonal expansion.

Reverse transcription of about 0.5 to 1 ug RNA was carried out with random hexamers. TCRdb ran MiXCR on the immunoSEQ multiplex PCR reads and lists one entry per CDR3 protein. The data contain approximately 190,000 distinct CDR3 sequences, more than 85% of them singletons. CDR1 and CDR2 (germline): LGHDT, YNNKEL (reference sequence). V gave up 0 bases and J gave up 11 bases, with 13 bases separating them. CDR3 length: 13 residues. With respect to this clonotype: What it recognizes is unknown.

The diagnostic criteria were recently defined, and patients with Susac syndrome met them for definite or probable disease. Negative isolation yielded CD8+ and CD4+ T cells; FACS enriched TEMRA cells. Sequenced input: CD4+ T cells from PBMCs. This chain joins TRBV3-1 and TRBJ1-1; a weak D match, TRBD1 (6 bases). The clonotype was recovered from a human donor with Susac syndrome. The chain's CDR3 is CASSQEGGGWAFF. The CDR3 DNA is TGTGCCAGCAGCCAAGAAGGGGGAGGTTGGGCTTTCTTT.